This T cell receptor beta chain comes out of a study of T cell responses to AZD1222 COVID-19 vaccine. Germline-derived CDR1 and CDR2 are SGHVS and FQNEAQ. The CDR3 has 14 amino acids. V was clipped by 3 bases and J by 4 bases, with 10 bases between them. For this clone: Its antigen is not identified.

Sequencing used immunoSEQ multiplex PCR; TCRdb keeps in-frame clones, though not all of them. This sample has about 94,000 clones, with around nine tenths found just once. Second-dose intervals of approximately 4 or approximately 12 weeks were pooled. Study-wide points: At baseline, just five to seven AZD1222 recipients tested seropositive. In a largely white British group with more females than males, clonal diversity was possibly underestimated. Regions left unmutated in variants are reportedly the target of nearly half of spike-specific TCRs.

The starting material was peripheral blood, obtained 28 days after the second AZD1222 dose. The origin of this receptor is an adult who received the AZD1222 COVID-19 vaccine. V and J are TRBV7-8 and TRBJ2-1; D perhaps matches TRBD2 (6 bases). CDR3 DNA sequence: TGTGCCAGCAGCTTGGGCGGGAATTACAATGAGCAGTTCTTC. Protein sequence: CASSLGGNYNEQFF.